The clone carrying this T cell receptor beta chain showed up many times. Its antigen is as yet unknown. Clones were read by immunoSEQ multiplex PCR, and TCRdb kept only the in-frame ones, dropping some. There are about 480,000 clones in the sample; approximately 88% occur only once, and over 10% lies in the top ten. Treatment meaning: about 20 received Ad26.COV2.S at low or high dose, single or two shots; several received placebo; per-sample allocation not given. Day 63 following the first vaccine or placebo injection was when the samples were taken. This sample was taken from a study of Ad26.COV2.S vaccination and SARS-CoV-2 variants. The study's findings and limits: The placebo group had lower spike-specific TCR breadth than the vaccine recipients did.

The sequenced sample was peripheral blood, obtained in a trial of Ad26.COV2.S vaccine versus placebo. This clonotype was sampled from a person between 18 and 65 years old who received the Ad26.COV2.S COVID-19 vaccine or a placebo.

CDR3 region: CASTRLAGSYEQYF. In DNA, the CDR3 is TGTGCCAGCACCCGGCTAGCGGGGTCCTACGAGCAGTACTTC. V usage is TRBV27 and J usage is TRBJ2-7; the match to TRBD2 covers 9 bases. From germline, CDR1 is MNHEY and CDR2 SMNVEV (reference sequence). Trimming removed 7 bases from V and 1 base from J; junction bases left unmatched: 5. The CDR3 is 14 amino acids.